One sample yielded the 26 T cell receptor beta chains listed below, sequenced in a study of T cell responses to AZD1222 COVID-19 vaccine. Here immunoSEQ multiplex PCR was the method, and the copy in TCRdb shows in-frame clones only, minus some. This table holds approximately 80,000 clones, roughly 90% found once. The sample here was peripheral blood, taken on day 0 of AZD1222 vaccination. The receptors were sampled from an adult in good health.

This chain connects TRBV6-4 to TRBJ2-1; the D gene is possibly TRBD1 (7 bases). V was shortened by 8 bases and J by 3 bases, with 20 bases between the two germline ends. The CDR3 covers 16 residues. Germline V gives CDR1 MRHNA, CDR2 SNTAGT. CDR3 residues: CASSSNQGGDYNEQFF. CDR3 DNA sequence: TGTGCCAGCTCATCAAATCAGGGGGGCGACTACAATGAGCAGTTCTTC.

CDR3 coding DNA: TGTGCCAGTAGTATTTCGGTGGGACAAACTAATGAAAAACTGTTTTTT. Its protein is CASSISVGQTNEKLFF. This chain uses TRBV19 with TRBJ1-4; perhaps TRBD1 as D (6 bases). The CDR3 is made up of 16 amino acids. V was shortened by 3 bases and J by 1 base, with 12 bases between the two germline ends. CDR1 and CDR2 (germline): LNHDA, SQIVND (reference sequence).

The chain links TRBV7-2 to TRBJ2-1; weak D call: TRBD1 (5 bases). Germline lookup yields CDR1 SGHTA and CDR2 FQGNSA. V lost 8 bases to trimming and J lost 6 bases, with 17 bases between them. The CDR3 spans 14 residues. The CDR3 DNA sequence: TGTGCCAGCCTCACTTGGCAGGGTAGCAATGAGCAGTTCTTC. Its protein product is CASLTWQGSNEQFF.

The chain carries TRBV6-4 and TRBJ2-1; 10 bases map to TRBD1. The V gene's germline CDR1 is MRHNA and CDR2 SNTAGT. Losses at the gene ends were 0 bases for V and 3 bases for J; bases not matched to a gene: 2. The CDR3 has 16 residues. The CDR3 is CASSDSGTGDYNEQFF. In DNA form, the CDR3 reads TGTGCCAGCAGTGACTCAGGGACAGGGGACTACAATGAGCAGTTCTTC.

CDR3 in DNA: TGTGCCTGGAGTGTGGCAGGGCACTACGAGCAGTACTTC. As protein: CAWSVAGHYEQYF. The chain employs TRBV30 and TRBJ2-7; maybe TRBD1 (5 bases). Per the germline V gene, CDR1 is GTSNPN and CDR2 is SVGIG (reference sequence). V was trimmed by 0 bases and J by 3 bases, leaving 9 bases between them. The CDR3 length is 13 residues.

This rearrangement joins TRBV30 to TRBJ2-1, with D possibly matching TRBD1 (6 bases). This CDR3 is built from 14 residues. In germline, CDR1 is GTSNPN, CDR2 SVGIG (reference sequence). V lost 3 bases, J lost 2 bases, and 11 bases lay in between. The chain's CDR3 is CAWSQGQPYNEQFF. DNA of the CDR3: TGTGCCTGGAGCCAGGGGCAACCCTACAATGAGCAGTTCTTC.

The CDR3 sequence is CASSSRQGAGEKLFF. The CDR3 bases are TGTGCCAGCAGTTCCCGACAGGGGGCAGGTGAAAAACTGTTTTTT. The chain employs TRBV6-5 and TRBJ1-4, with TRBD1 matching 10 bases. Germline CDR1 is MNHEY and CDR2 is SVGAGI. With V trimmed by 4 bases and J by 7 bases, 6 bases remained unmatched. The CDR3 contains 15 residues.

This clone has a single count. The chain carries TRBV7-2 and TRBJ2-5; TRBD2 might be the D (7 bases). Trimming removed 1 base at V and 5 bases at J, with 17 bases between. CDR1 and CDR2 from the germline V gene are SGHTA and FQGNSA. This CDR3 is 16 amino acids long. CDR3 DNA: TGTGCCAGCAGCTTAGGAGGGGGGGGCCCTAGGGAGACCCAGTACTTC. It is translated as CASSLGGGGPRETQYF.

The chain links TRBV4-2 to TRBJ1-4, with TRBD1 identical over 7 bases. Germline CDR1 is LGHNA and CDR2 is YNFKEQ. This CDR3 contains 14 residues. The J segment lost 6 bases and the V segment lost 4 bases, leaving 5 bases of the junction unmatched. The CDR3: CASSPTGRDEKLFF. In nucleotides, the CDR3 is TGTGCCAGCAGCCCGACAGGGAGGGATGAAAAACTGTTTTTT.

The chain couples TRBV12-3 or TRBV12-4 to TRBJ2-2; D unresolved. V lost 2 bases and J 7 bases, leaving 5 bases between the germline ends. The CDR3 has 12 amino acids. The CDR3: CASSLTNGELFF. Here the CDR3 DNA reads TGTGCCAGCAGTTTAACAAACGGGGAGCTGTTTTTT.

This chain uses TRBV25-1 with TRBJ1-5; D not resolved. The V end lost 8 bases, the J end lost 2 bases, and 1 base lay between the germline ends. The V gene's germline CDR1 is MGHDK and CDR2 SYGVNS. The CDR3 has 10 amino acids. The CDR3 DNA reads TGTGCCAGCGGCAATCAGCCCCAGCATTTT. This translates into CASGNQPQHF. Supplemented by reference TRBV25-1 and TRBJ1-5, the full variable domain reads EADIYQTPRYLVIGTGKKITLECSQTMGHDKMYWYQQDPGMELHLIHYSYGVNSTEKGDLSSESTVSRIRTEHFPLTLESARPSHTSQYLCASGNQPQHFGDGTRLSIL.

The chain is built from TRBV5-8 and TRBJ1-6; no clear D gene. The CDR3 is 14 amino acids. CDR1 SGHTS and CDR2 YDEGEE come from the germline V gene. V lost 4 bases, J lost 7 bases, and 12 bases lay in between. The CDR3 bases are TGTGCCAGCAGCCTCGACCTTGGAAATTCACCCCTCCACTTT. Translation gives CASSLDLGNSPLHF.

The chain links TRBV6-1 to TRBJ1-5; 7 bases are a match to TRBD1. The CDR3 is 15 amino acids. Germline CDR1 and CDR2: MNHNS and SASEGT. The J segment lost 0 bases and the V segment lost 4 bases, leaving 3 bases of the junction unmatched. CDR3 DNA: TGTGCCAGCAGTGGGGGGACAGATAGCAATCAGCCCCAGCATTTT. Protein: CASSGGTDSNQPQHF.

In its sample, this clone was seen a few times. This rearrangement joins TRBV4-3 to TRBJ2-1; 8 positions agree with TRBD1. Germline V gene lookup returns CDR1 LGHNA and CDR2 YSLEER. Trimming at V came to 1 base and at J to 7 bases, leaving 3 bases not matched to a gene. The CDR3 has 14 amino acids. The DNA for the CDR3 is TGCGCCAGCAGCCAAGGCTACAGGGGGAATGAGCAGTTCTTC. Translated, it gives CASSQGYRGNEQFF.

The chain carries TRBV12-3 or TRBV12-4 and TRBJ1-1; D not certain. The V end was cut by 5 bases, the J end by 1 base, with 8 bases between. The CDR3 covers 13 residues. The CDR3 sequence: CASSQGPNTEAFF. The CDR3 DNA is TGTGCCAGCAGTCAAGGACCGAACACTGAAGCTTTCTTT.

The chain carries TRBV7-9 and TRBJ2-7; D is uncertain. Trimming removed 4 bases from V and 2 bases from J, with 18 bases in between. Germline V gene lookup returns CDR1 SEHNR and CDR2 FQNEAQ (reference sequence). This CDR3 comprises 16 residues. CDR3 bases: TGTGCCAGCAGCTCCTCAGCCCGGTACGCAGCCTACGAGCAGTACTTC. It yields the protein CASSSSARYAAYEQYF.

This clone was observed a single time. The chain couples TRBV28 to TRBJ1-2; D is ambiguous. Germline V lookup: CDR1 MDHEN, CDR2 SYDVKM. This CDR3 comprises 14 residues. V lost 3 bases, J lost 4 bases, and 12 bases lay in between. The CDR3 nucleotides read TGTGCCAGCAGTTTGAGGGTCGAAACCTATGGCTACACCTTC. It specifies CASSLRVETYGYTF.

This rearrangement joins TRBV6-2 or TRBV6-3 to TRBJ2-5; 12 positions match TRBD1. J gave up 2 bases and V 4 bases, and 5 bases lay outside the gene matches. The CDR3 length is 16 residues. CDR1 and CDR2 from the germline V gene are MNHEY and SVGEGT. The CDR3 nucleotides read TGTGCCAGCAGTTCGGGACAGGGGGCCTTTCAAGAGACCCAGTACTTC. Amino acid sequence: CASSSGQGAFQETQYF.

This clone was seen just once. This chain's CDR3 is CASSLWGPILNRDYGYTF. The CDR3 nucleotides are TGTGCCAGCAGTTTATGGGGCCCAATCCTAAATAGAGACTATGGCTACACCTTC. The chain recombines TRBV28 with TRBJ1-2, with D unclear. V lost 0 bases, J lost 3 bases, and 20 bases lay in between. Germline CDR1 is MDHEN and CDR2 is SYDVKM. The CDR3 is made up of 18 amino acids.

This chain links TRBV19 with TRBJ1-1, with D hard to call. V lost 6 bases and J 3 bases, leaving 11 bases between the germline ends. Germline V gene lookup returns CDR1 LNHDA and CDR2 SQIVND (reference sequence). The CDR3 loop spans 13 amino acids. This chain's CDR3 is CASSEAGDTEAFF. CDR3 nucleotides: TGTGCCAGTAGCGAGGCCGGGGACACTGAAGCTTTCTTT.

The table lists this clone with a count of one. The V call is TRBV7-6, the J call TRBJ2-3; D unresolved. CDR3 length equals 15 residues. CDR1 and CDR2 from the germline V gene are SGHVS and FNYEAQ. With 5 bases removed from V and 2 bases from J, the gap between germline ends came to 14 bases. The CDR3 DNA reads TGTGCCAGCAGCCGAACCCGGCGCCCCACAGATACGCAGTATTTT. It is translated as CASSRTRRPTDTQYF. The full variable domain, with the rest looked up from reference TRBV7-6 and TRBJ2-3, is GAGVSQSPRYKVTKRGQDVALRCDPISGHVSLYWYRQALGQGPEFLTYFNYEAQQDKSGLPNDRFSAERPEGSISTLTIQRTEQRDSAMYRCASSRTRRPTDTQYFGPGTRLTVL.

This clone was recorded a few times. V is TRBV28 and J is TRBJ1-1; unclear D gene. This CDR3 contains 16 residues. CDR1 and CDR2 (germline): MDHEN, SYDVKM. V shed 3 bases and J shed 4 bases, with 18 bases lying between them. CDR3 amino acids: CASSFSLRGRVTEAFF. In DNA, the CDR3 is TGTGCCAGCAGTTTCAGCCTCCGAGGGCGAGTCACTGAAGCTTTCTTT. Filled out from reference TRBV28 and TRBJ1-1, the complete variable domain reads DVKVTQSSRYLVKRTGEKVFLECVQDMDHENMFWYRQDPGLGLRLIYFSYDVKMKEKGDIPEGYSVSREKKERFSLILESASTNQTSMYLCASSFSLRGRVTEAFFGQGTRLTVV.

The gene calls are TRBV4-3 and TRBJ2-3; D unclear. This CDR3 has 16 residues. V dropped 0 bases and J dropped 2 bases, with 12 bases sitting between them. Per germline, CDR1 LGHNA and CDR2 YSLEER. CDR3: CASSQEARRTTDTQYF. In nucleotides, the CDR3 is TGCGCCAGCAGCCAAGAGGCGAGAAGAACCACAGATACGCAGTATTTT.

V gene TRBV4-1 combines with J gene TRBJ1-2, with 7 bases lining up with TRBD1. Trimming cost V 2 bases and J 4 bases; bases outside gene matches: 13. The CDR3 has 17 residues. Germline V CDR1 and CDR2: MGHRA, YSYEKL. The CDR3 here is CASSQIHSTGRGYGYTF. CDR3 in DNA: TGCGCCAGCAGCCAAATCCACTCGACAGGGCGAGGCTATGGCTACACCTTC.

This chain joins TRBV5-1 and TRBJ2-5, with D possibly TRBD1 on 6 matching bases. The CDR3 has 14 residues. V gave up 3 bases and J gave up 2 bases, with 11 bases separating them. Germline V gives CDR1 SGHRS, CDR2 YFSETQ. The CDR3 sequence is CASSSGQTQETQYF. In DNA, the CDR3 is TGCGCCAGCAGCTCAGGACAGACTCAAGAGACCCAGTACTTC.

The chain combines TRBV14 with TRBJ2-3; D remains ambiguous. V dropped 1 base and J dropped 2 bases, with 7 bases sitting between them. The CDR3 contains 14 residues. Germline V gives CDR1 SGHDN, CDR2 FVKESK. For the CDR3, the DNA is TGTGCCAGCAGCCAAGTCCAGTACACAGATACGCAGTATTTT. Residues: CASSQVQYTDTQYF.